This entry is about one T cell receptor (beta chain). CDR3 length: 11 residues. Per the germline V gene, CDR1 is DFQATT and CDR2 is SNEGSKA (reference sequence). Making the TCR beta libraries relied on UMI-labeled 5' RACE. TCRdb reworked the 5' RACE reads into one entry per CDR3 protein, no DNA. The data show more than 5,500 distinct CDR3 sequences, and the top ten clones hold around 25%. The sample belongs to a study of human CD8 memory T cell subsets. The term TPEX covered CCR7+ PD-1+ TIGIT+ early memory CD8+ T cells that had exhausted-like traits. Sequencing used CD8+ T cells from PBMCs. This TCR derives from a human donor in good health. The chain is built from TRBV20-1 and TRBJ2-7. CDR3 sequence: CSARQEYEQYF.